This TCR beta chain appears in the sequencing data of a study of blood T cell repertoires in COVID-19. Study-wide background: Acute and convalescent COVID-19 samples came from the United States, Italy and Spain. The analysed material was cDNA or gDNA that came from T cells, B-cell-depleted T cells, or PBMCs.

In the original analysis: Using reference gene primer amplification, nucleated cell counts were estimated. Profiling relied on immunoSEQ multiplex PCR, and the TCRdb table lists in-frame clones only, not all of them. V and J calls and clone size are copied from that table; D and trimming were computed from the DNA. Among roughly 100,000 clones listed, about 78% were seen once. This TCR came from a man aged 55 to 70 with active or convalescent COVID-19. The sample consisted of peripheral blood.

The CDR3 loop is CASSWGRLFGGNTIYF. DNA of the CDR3: TGTGCCAGCAGTTGGGGCAGGCTCTTTGGTGGAAACACCATATATTTT. The V gene is TRBV28, the J gene TRBJ1-3, with D maybe TRBD1 (5 bases). Germline V lookup: CDR1 MDHEN, CDR2 SYDVKM. The CDR3 contains 16 residues. Trimming cost V 4 bases and J 3 bases, with 16 bases left between them.